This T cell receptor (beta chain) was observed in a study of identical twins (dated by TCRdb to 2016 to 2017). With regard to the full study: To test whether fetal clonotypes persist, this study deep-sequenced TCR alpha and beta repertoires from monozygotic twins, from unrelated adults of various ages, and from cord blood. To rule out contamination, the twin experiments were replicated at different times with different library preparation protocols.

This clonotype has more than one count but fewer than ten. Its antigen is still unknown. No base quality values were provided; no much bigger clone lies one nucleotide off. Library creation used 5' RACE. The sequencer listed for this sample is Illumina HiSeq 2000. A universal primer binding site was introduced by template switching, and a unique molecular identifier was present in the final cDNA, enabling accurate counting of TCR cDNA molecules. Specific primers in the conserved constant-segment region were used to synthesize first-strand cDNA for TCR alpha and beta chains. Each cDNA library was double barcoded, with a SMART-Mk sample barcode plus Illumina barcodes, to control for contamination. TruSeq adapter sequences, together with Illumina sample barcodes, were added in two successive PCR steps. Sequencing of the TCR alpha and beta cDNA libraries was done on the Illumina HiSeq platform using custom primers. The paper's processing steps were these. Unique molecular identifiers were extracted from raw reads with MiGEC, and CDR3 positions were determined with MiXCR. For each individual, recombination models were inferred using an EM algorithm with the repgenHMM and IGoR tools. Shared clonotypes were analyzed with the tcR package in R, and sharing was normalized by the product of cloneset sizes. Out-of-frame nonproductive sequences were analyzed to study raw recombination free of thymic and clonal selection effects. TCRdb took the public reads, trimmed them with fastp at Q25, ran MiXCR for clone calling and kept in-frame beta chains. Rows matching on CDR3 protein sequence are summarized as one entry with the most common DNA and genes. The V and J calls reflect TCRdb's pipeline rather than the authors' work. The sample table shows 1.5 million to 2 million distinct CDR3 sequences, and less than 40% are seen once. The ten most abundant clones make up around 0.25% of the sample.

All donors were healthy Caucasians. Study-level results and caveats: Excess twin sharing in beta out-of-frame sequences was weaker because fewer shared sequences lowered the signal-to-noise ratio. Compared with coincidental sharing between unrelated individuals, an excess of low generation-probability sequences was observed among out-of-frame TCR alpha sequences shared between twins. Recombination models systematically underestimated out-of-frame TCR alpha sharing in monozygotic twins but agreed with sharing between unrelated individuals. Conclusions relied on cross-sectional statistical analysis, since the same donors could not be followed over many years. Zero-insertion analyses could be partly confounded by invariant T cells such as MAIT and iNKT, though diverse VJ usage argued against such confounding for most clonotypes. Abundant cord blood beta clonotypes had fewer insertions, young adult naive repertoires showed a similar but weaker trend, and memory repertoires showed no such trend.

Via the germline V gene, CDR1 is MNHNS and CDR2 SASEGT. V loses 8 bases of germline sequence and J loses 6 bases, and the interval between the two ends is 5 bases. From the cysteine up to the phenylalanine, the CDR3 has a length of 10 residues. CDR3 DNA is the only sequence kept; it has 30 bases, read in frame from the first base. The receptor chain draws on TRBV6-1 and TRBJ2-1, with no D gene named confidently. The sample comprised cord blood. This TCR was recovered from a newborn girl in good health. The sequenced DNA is TGTGCCAGCCGATTCAATGAGCAGTTCTTC. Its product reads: CASRFNEQFF.